This entry lists 6 T cell receptor beta chains sequenced from one sample in a study of blood T cell repertoires in COVID-19. Measured with immunoSEQ multiplex PCR; TCRdb has only the in-frame clones, and not every one. Seen here are approximately 230,000 clones, 80% to 90% observed once, and the top ten hold approximately 15%. The sequenced material came from PBMCs or T cells enriched from blood (not recorded which). Source of these receptors: a woman between 50 and 59 years old with acute COVID-19.

This clone occurred a few times. CDR3 sequence (DNA): TGTGCCAGCAGTTTATACGCACGGGGTGGCAGGGGTCTTCAGCCCCAGCATTTT. This codes for CASSLYARGGRGLQPQHF. The chain employs TRBV27 and TRBJ1-5; TRBD1 is a possible D gene (6 bases). The CDR3 loop spans 18 amino acids. Trimming removed 1 base from V and 6 bases from J, with 22 bases in between. Looked up from germline, CDR1 is MNHEY and CDR2 is SMNVEV (reference sequence).

The chain has TRBV7-9 and TRBJ2-1, with TRBD2 matching over 7 bases. The CDR3 is made up of 15 amino acids. V lost 5 bases, J lost 9 bases, and 13 bases stayed unmatched. Looked up from germline, CDR1 is SEHNR and CDR2 is FQNEAQ (reference sequence). CDR3 amino acids: CASSPPSGLDGEQFF. DNA for the CDR3: TGTGCCAGCAGCCCGCCGAGCGGACTAGATGGTGAGCAGTTCTTC.

The chain joins TRBV7-9 to TRBJ2-3, with D possibly being TRBD1 (5 bases). The germline V gene has CDR1 SEHNR and CDR2 FQNEAQ (reference sequence). The CDR3 runs 15 residues. V was cut by 1 base and J by 6 bases, with 14 bases left in between. CDR3 sequence: CASSLGGLGMDTQYF. CDR3 bases: TGTGCCAGCAGCTTAGGGGGCCTAGGAATGGATACGCAGTATTTT.

The J gene is TRBJ2-1, the V gene TRBV9; 7 bases are a match to TRBD1. The CDR3 is made up of 17 amino acids. Per the germline V gene, CDR1 is SGDLS and CDR2 is YYNGEE. Trimming cost V 0 bases and J 6 bases; bases outside gene matches: 12. CDR3 DNA sequence: TGTGCCAGCAGCGTAGGGGGCGCCTTGACAGGGTCCAATGAGCAGTTCTTC. Amino acid sequence: CASSVGGALTGSNEQFF.

The rearrangement uses TRBV6-1 and TRBJ1-5; the D gene is possibly TRBD1 (5 bases). The CDR3 has 15 residues. The germline V gene encodes CDR1 MNHNS and CDR2 SASEGT. Trimming removed 7 bases at V and 0 bases at J, with 13 bases between. CDR3 amino acids: CASKRQIYSNQPQHF. CDR3 in DNA: TGTGCCAGCAAGAGACAGATCTATAGCAATCAGCCCCAGCATTTT.

The V gene is TRBV25-1, the J gene TRBJ2-5; 9 bases line up with TRBD2. Unmatched junction bases numbered 6, after V lost 3 bases and J lost 1 base. The CDR3 length is 16 residues. Germline CDR1 MGHDK, CDR2 SYGVNS. The CDR3 region is CASSEMGTSPQETQYF. The CDR3 coding sequence is TGTGCCAGCAGTGAGATGGGGACTAGCCCCCAAGAGACCCAGTACTTC.